The sequence of this T cell receptor (beta chain) was determined in a study of T cells in Graves' hyperthyroidism and ophthalmopathy. Study at large: Pretreatment peripheral blood was obtained at initial diagnosis. Study conclusions and caveats: Blood also held most thyroid clonotypes expanded beyond 0.001.

This clonotype has a count of ten or more. What it binds is not known. RNA transcripts were the template for amplifying TCR beta CDR3 regions. In the first-round RT-PCR of the TCR CDR3, the HTBI primer set was used. In TCRdb, the multiplex PCR reads were re-called with MiXCR into one record per CDR3 protein. Among 700,000 to 850,000 distinct CDR3 sequences listed, over 35% were seen once. This CDR3 contains 17 residues. In germline, CDR1 is LNHDA, CDR2 SQIVND (reference sequence). V was pared by 3 bases and J by 3 bases, with 20 bases between. With a duration under 2 months, the hyperthyroidism was newly diagnosed in patients aged 18 to 65.

Sequenced: blood. The J gene is TRBJ1-1, the V gene TRBV19, with a weak D call TRBD1 (5 bases). The sequence was collected from a woman aged 40 to 50 with Graves' hyperthyroidism. Written as DNA, the CDR3 is TGTGCCAGTAGTATTTTTTCCGACAGACCTTACGACACTGAAGCTTTCTTT. Its translation is CASSIFSDRPYDTEAFF.